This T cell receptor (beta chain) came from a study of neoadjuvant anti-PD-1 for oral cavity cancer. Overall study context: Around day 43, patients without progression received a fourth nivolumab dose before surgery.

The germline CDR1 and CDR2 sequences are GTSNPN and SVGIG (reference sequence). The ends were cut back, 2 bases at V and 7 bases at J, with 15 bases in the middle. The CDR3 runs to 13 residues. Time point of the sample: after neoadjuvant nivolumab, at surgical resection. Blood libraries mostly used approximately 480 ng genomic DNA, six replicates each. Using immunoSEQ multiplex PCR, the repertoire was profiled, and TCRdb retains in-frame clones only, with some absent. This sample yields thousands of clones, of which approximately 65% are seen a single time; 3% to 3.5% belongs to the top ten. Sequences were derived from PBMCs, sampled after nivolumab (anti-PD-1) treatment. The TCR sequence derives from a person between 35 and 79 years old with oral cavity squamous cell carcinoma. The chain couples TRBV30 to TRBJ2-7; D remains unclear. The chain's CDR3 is CAWSFSPFREQYF. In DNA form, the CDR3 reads TGTGCCTGGAGTTTTTCTCCATTTCGTGAGCAGTACTTC.